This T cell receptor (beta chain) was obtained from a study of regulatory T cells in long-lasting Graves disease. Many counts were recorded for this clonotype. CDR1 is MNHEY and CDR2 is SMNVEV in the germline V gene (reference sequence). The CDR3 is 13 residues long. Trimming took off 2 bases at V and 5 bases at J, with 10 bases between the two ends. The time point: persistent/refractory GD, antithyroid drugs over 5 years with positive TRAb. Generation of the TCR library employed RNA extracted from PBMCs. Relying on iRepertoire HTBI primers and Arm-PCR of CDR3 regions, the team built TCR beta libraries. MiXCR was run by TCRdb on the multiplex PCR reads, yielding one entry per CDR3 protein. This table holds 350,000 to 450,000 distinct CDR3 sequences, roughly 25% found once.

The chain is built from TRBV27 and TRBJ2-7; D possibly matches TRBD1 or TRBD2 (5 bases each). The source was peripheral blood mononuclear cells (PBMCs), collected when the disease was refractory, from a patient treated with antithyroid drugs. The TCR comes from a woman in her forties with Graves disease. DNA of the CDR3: TGTGCCAGCAGTTTAGAGGGGAGAAACGAGCAGTACTTC. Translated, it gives CASSLEGRNEQYF.